This TCR beta chain was profiled in a study of blood T cell repertoires in COVID-19. For the study at large: PBMCs, B-cell-depleted T cells, or T cells provided the cDNA or gDNA that made up the material.

Assignment of participants to cohorts was predicated upon participant-reported clinical history. Germline V gene data show CDR1 as SGHDT and CDR2 as YYEEEE. The CDR3 has 16 amino acids. Trimming stripped 3 bases from V and 6 bases from J, with 22 bases between. Authors' analysis steps: Researchers report that nucleated cell counts were estimated from reference gene primer amplification. Only in-frame clones appear in the TCRdb table, and some are missing; sequencing was by immunoSEQ multiplex PCR. Clone size and the V and J calls come from that table; the DNA yielded D and trimming. The data show 250,000 or so clones, about 90% seen once.

Material: PBMCs or T cells enriched from blood (not recorded which). The sequence came from a human donor in a cohort exposed to, infected with or recovered from COVID-19 (not recorded which). The donor label of this sample is uncertain. The gene calls are TRBV5-6 and TRBJ2-7; D might be TRBD2 (5 bases). The CDR3 spells CASSWTEGRMGSEQYF. CDR3 DNA: TGTGCCAGCAGCTGGACTGAGGGCAGGATGGGATCCGAGCAGTACTTC.